The 6 T cell receptor beta chains below all came from one sample that was sequenced in a study of high-grade serous ovarian cancer treatment subgroups. Tumor samples were obtained before definitive surgery or chemotherapy. TCRdb's copy holds only in-frame clones and misses some; the assay was immunoSEQ multiplex PCR. This repertoire shows about 5,900 clones, 75% to 85% found once; its top ten account for 8.5% to 12%. Specimen: tumor tissue. All receptors derive from a human donor with high-grade serous ovarian cancer.

The rearrangement joins TRBV10-3 to TRBJ1-3; D gene ambiguous. Germline V CDR1 and CDR2: ENHRY, SYGVKD. The CDR3 runs 16 residues. Trimming took off 2 bases at V and 0 bases at J, with 11 bases between the two ends. CDR3 coding DNA: TGTGCCATCAGTGAGCCCGAGGCGACCTCTGGAAACACCATATATTTT. It yields the protein CAISEPEATSGNTIYF.

The chain links TRBV28 to TRBJ2-1; D is unresolved. The germline V and J ends were trimmed by 2 bases and 3 bases, with 8 bases remaining between them. The CDR3 covers 14 residues. The germline V gene encodes CDR1 MDHEN and CDR2 SYDVKM. The CDR3 is CASSLTGLYNEQFF. The DNA of the CDR3 is TGTGCCAGCAGTTTAACCGGGCTCTACAATGAGCAGTTCTTC.

As DNA, the CDR3 is TGTGCCAGTAACCCTAGCGGGGCCCACAATGAGCAGTTCTTC. Its translation: CASNPSGAHNEQFF. J is TRBJ2-1 and V is TRBV19, with 9 nucleotides matching TRBD2. This CDR3 is 14 amino acids long. V was clipped by 7 bases and J by 5 bases; unmatched bases: 6. Germline V gives CDR1 LNHDA, CDR2 SQIVND (reference sequence).

The chain couples TRBV5-4 to TRBJ2-7; a possible D gene is TRBD1 (6 bases). This CDR3 is 15 amino acids long. Trimming cost V 5 bases and J 0 bases, with 15 bases left between them. The germline V gene encodes CDR1 SGHNT and CDR2 YYREEE (reference sequence). The CDR3 DNA sequence: TGTGCCAGCAGGAGCTGGGGGCCGGGCTCCTACGAGCAGTACTTC. Its protein product is CASRSWGPGSYEQYF.

The chain links TRBV7-9 to TRBJ1-5, with 8 bases fitting TRBD1. The J segment lost 2 bases and the V segment lost 5 bases, leaving 2 bases of the junction unmatched. CDR3 size: 14 residues. CDR1 is SEHNR, CDR2 FQNEAQ, per germline (reference sequence). The CDR3, as DNA: TGTGCCAGCAGCCTGGACAGGGGCAATCAGCCCCAGCATTTT. Amino acids: CASSLDRGNQPQHF.

This rearrangement joins TRBV19 to TRBJ2-2; no firm D call. The CDR3 spans 12 residues. The V end was cut by 5 bases, the J end by 5 bases, with 6 bases between. Germline CDR1 reads LNHDA; CDR2 reads SQIVND (reference sequence). The CDR3 DNA is TGTGCCAGTAGTCCCCGAACCGGGGAGCTGTTTTTT. Amino acid sequence: CASSPRTGELFF. Based on the CDR3 plus reference TRBV19 and TRBJ2-2, the full variable domain is DGGITQSPKYLFRKEGQNVTLSCEQNLNHDAMYWYRQDPGQGLRLIYYSQIVNDFQKGDIAEGYSVSREKKESFPLTVTSAQKNPTAFYLCASSPRTGELFFGEGSRLTVL.